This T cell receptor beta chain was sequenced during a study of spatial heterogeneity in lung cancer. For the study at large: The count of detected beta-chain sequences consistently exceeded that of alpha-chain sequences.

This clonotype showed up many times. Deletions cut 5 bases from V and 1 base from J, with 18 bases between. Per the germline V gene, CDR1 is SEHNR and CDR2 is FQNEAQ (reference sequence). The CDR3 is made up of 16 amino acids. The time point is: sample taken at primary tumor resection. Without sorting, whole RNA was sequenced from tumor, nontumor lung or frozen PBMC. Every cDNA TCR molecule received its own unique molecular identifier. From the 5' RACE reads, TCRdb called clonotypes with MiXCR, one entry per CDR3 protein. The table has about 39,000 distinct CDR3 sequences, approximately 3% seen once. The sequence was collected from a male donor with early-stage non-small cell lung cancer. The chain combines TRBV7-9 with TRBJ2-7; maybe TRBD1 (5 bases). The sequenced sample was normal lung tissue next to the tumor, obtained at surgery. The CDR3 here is CASSHSLGQGSYEQYF. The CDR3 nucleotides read TGTGCCAGCAGCCATTCTCTAGGGCAGGGATCCTACGAGCAGTACTTC.